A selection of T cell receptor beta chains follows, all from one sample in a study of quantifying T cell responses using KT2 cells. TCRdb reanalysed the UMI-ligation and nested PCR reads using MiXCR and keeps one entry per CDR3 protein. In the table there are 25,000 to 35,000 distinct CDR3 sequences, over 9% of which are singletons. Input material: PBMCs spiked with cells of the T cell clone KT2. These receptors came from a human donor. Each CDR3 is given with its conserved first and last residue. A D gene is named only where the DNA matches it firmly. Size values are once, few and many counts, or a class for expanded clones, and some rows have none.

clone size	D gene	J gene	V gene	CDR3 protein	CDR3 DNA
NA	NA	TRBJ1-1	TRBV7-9	CASSFFTEATEAFF	TGTGCCAGCAGCTTTTTCACGGAAGCCACTGAAGCTTTCTTT
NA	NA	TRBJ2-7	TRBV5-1	CASSFGENEQYF	TGCGCCAGCAGCTTCGGGGAGAACGAGCAGTACTTC
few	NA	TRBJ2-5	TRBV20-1	CSAPSHRKRETQYF	TGCAGTGCTCCTTCGCACAGGAAGCGAGAGACCCAGTACTTC
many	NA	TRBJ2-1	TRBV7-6	CASSSPKGRGGSYNEQFF	TGTGCCAGCAGCTCCCCTAAGGGTCGGGGAGGATCCTACAATGAGCAGTTCTTC
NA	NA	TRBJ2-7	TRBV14	CASRGWGPSYEQYF	TGTGCCAGCAGGGGTTGGGGGCCTTCCTACGAGCAGTACTTC
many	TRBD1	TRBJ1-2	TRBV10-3	CAISRTGEDRYGYTF	TGTGCCATCAGTAGGACAGGGGAGGATCGCTATGGCTACACCTTC
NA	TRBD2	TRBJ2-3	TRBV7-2	CASSLQLAGGVSDTQYF	TGTGCCAGCAGCTTACAGTTAGCGGGAGGGGTGTCAGATACGCAGTATTTT
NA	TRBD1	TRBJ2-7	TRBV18	CASSLQVAGGAYEQYF	TGTGCCAGCTCCCTCCAGGTCGCAGGGGGCGCCTACGAGCAGTACTTC
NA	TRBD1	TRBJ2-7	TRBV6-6	CASSYSRQGEQYF	TGTGCCAGCAGTTACTCTCGACAGGGCGAGCAGTACTTC
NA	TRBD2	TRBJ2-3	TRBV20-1	CSASDSGGDTQYF	TGCAGTGCTAGTGATAGCGGGGGAGATACGCAGTATTTT
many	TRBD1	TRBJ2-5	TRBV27	CASSPRGDRGETQYF	TGTGCCAGCAGTCCCCGGGGGGACAGGGGAGAGACCCAGTACTTC
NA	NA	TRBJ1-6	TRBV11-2	CASSGILGVGSPLHF	TGTGCCAGCAGCGGCATTTTGGGGGTCGGTTCACCCCTCCACTTT
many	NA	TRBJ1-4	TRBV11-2	CASSLEALANEKLFF	TGTGCCAGCAGCTTAGAGGCGTTGGCTAATGAAAAACTGTTTTTT
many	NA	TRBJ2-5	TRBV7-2	CASSPAARTRETQYF	TGTGCCAGCAGCCCCGCGGCCCGCACCCGAGAGACCCAGTACTTC
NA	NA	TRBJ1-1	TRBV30	CAWSVRKSNTEAFF	TGTGCCTGGAGTGTACGGAAGAGCAACACTGAAGCTTTCTTT
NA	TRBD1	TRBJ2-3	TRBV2	CASRGQGQVDTQYF	TGTGCCAGCAGGGGACAGGGCCAAGTAGATACGCAGTATTTT
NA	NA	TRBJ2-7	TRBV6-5	CASRPTGLSEQYF	TGTGCCAGCAGACCGACAGGCTTAAGCGAGCAGTACTTC
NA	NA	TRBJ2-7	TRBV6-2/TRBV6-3	CASSYSPHYEQYF	TGTGCCAGCAGTTACTCCCCGCACTACGAGCAGTACTTC
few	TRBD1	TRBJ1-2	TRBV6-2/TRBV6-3	CASSRQGRNYGYTF	TGTGCCAGCAGCCGACAGGGGAGGAACTATGGCTACACCTTC
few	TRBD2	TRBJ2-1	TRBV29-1	CSVDGRPTRTSGSNEQFF	TGCAGCGTTGATGGGCGTCCCACCCGGACTAGCGGATCCAATGAGCAGTTCTTC
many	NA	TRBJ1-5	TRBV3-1	CASSPLNGNQPQHF	TGTGCCAGCAGCCCCCTTAATGGCAATCAGCCCCAGCATTTT
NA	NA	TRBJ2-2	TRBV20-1	CSARDWVNTGELFF	TGCAGTGCTAGAGATTGGGTGAACACCGGGGAGCTGTTTTTT
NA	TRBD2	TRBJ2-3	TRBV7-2	CASSRPGLAKDTDTQYF	TGTGCCAGCAGCCGTCCGGGACTAGCGAAAGACACAGATACGCAGTATTTT
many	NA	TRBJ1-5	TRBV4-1	CASSQDLREQPQHF	TGCGCCAGCAGCCAAGATCTCCGGGAACAGCCCCAGCATTTT
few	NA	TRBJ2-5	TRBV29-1	CSVGTESLRETQYF	TGCAGCGTTGGGACCGAGTCGCTTCGGGAGACCCAGTACTTC
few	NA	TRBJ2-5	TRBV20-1	CSAQDKETQYF	TGCAGTGCTCAGGACAAAGAGACCCAGTACTTC
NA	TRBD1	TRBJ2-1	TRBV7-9	CASSLGFRGQIYNEQFF	TGTGCCAGCAGCTTAGGTTTTAGGGGACAGATCTACAATGAGCAGTTCTTC